These 18 T cell receptor beta chains were sequenced from one sample in a study of T cell repertoires in cytomegalovirus infection. TCRdb recomputed calls from the reads with MiXCR, one row per CDR3 protein. The sample lists 210,000 or so distinct CDR3 sequences; 6.5% were seen once. Material: PBMCs. Receptors originate from a human donor in good health (CMV status not recorded). Some clones in this sample may be carry-over from other donors' samples.

This clonotype was counted at least ten times. The rearrangement links TRBV7-6 to TRBJ2-2; no clear D. Germline CDR1 is SGHVS and CDR2 is FNYEAQ. The CDR3 loop spans 12 amino acids. Trimming shortened V by 8 bases and J by 5 bases, and 9 bases separated the two germline ends. CDR3 DNA sequence: TGTGCCAGCGGGCCCGGGACCGGGGAGCTGTTTTTT. It specifies CASGPGTGELFF.

This clonotype came up many times. The rearrangement uses TRBV6-2 or TRBV6-3 and TRBJ2-1; TRBD1 matches at 9 bases. Trimming cost V 0 bases and J 7 bases; bases outside gene matches: 7. The CDR3 runs 16 residues. Looked up from germline, CDR1 is MNHEY and CDR2 is SVGEGT. Here the CDR3 reads CASSYSPWTGANEQFF. In DNA, the CDR3 is TGTGCCAGCAGTTACTCCCCGTGGACAGGGGCGAATGAGCAGTTCTTC.

Ten or more counts support this clonotype. The genes are TRBV7-8 and TRBJ1-1, with a tentative D call TRBD1 (5 bases). Deletions cut 2 bases from V and 1 base from J, with 11 bases between. The CDR3 runs to 15 residues. Germline V gives CDR1 SGHVS, CDR2 FQNEAQ. This CDR3 is CASSLTGLQNTEAFF. In DNA, the CDR3 is TGTGCCAGCAGCTTAACGGGACTCCAGAACACTGAAGCTTTCTTT.

The table lists this clonotype with many counts. The chain employs TRBV12-3 or TRBV12-4 and TRBJ1-2; weak D call: TRBD1 (6 bases). The CDR3 contains 15 residues. V was clipped by 8 bases and J by 4 bases, with 20 bases between them. CDR3 DNA sequence: TGTGCCAGCGGATCCCTCGGAAGGGGGATCTATGGCTACACCTTC. Protein product: CASGSLGRGIYGYTF.

This chain connects TRBV29-1 to TRBJ2-1; weak D call: TRBD1 (6 bases). The germline V gene encodes CDR1 SQVTM and CDR2 ANQGSEA. The CDR3 spans 15 residues. V was cut by 4 bases and J by 3 bases, with 16 bases left in between. CDR3 in DNA: TGCAGCGTTGCTGGGACACAACTAGTCTACAATGAGCAGTTCTTC. This translates into CSVAGTQLVYNEQFF.

This clonotype was seen ten or more times. The chain is built from TRBV4-1 and TRBJ1-4; D is ambiguous. The V gene lost 1 base and the J gene lost 2 bases, with 2 bases spanning the gap. CDR3 size: 13 residues. Germline V lookup: CDR1 MGHRA, CDR2 YSYEKL. DNA of the CDR3: TGCGCCAGCAGCCAAGTTACTAATGAAAAACTGTTTTTT. Protein product: CASSQVTNEKLFF.

Ten or more counts support this clonotype. The chain couples TRBV5-1 to TRBJ2-3; D is possibly TRBD2 (6 bases). Deletions cut 1 base from V and 3 bases from J, with 9 bases between. Looked up from germline, CDR1 is SGHRS and CDR2 is YFSETQ. There are 14 residues in the CDR3. This chain's CDR3 is CASSLTRETDTQYF. In DNA form, the CDR3 reads TGCGCCAGCAGCTTGACCCGGGAGACAGATACGCAGTATTTT.

By share, this clonotype ranks as medium-sized. This chain connects TRBV4-1 to TRBJ1-5; possible D gene TRBD1, 5 bases. CDR1 is MGHRA and CDR2 is YSYEKL in the germline V gene. With 4 bases removed from V and 0 bases from J, the gap between germline ends came to 16 bases. CDR3 size: 17 residues. CDR3 in amino acids: CASSLTRTLYSNQPQHF. The CDR3 DNA sequence: TGCGCCAGCAGCCTCACCCGGACATTATATAGCAATCAGCCCCAGCATTTT.

Ten or more counts support this clonotype. The chain's CDR3 is CASSFTQGSSGGAKNIQYF. DNA of the CDR3: TGCGCCAGCAGCTTTACTCAAGGGTCCTCCGGGGGAGCCAAAAACATTCAGTACTTC. The genes are TRBV5-1 and TRBJ2-4, with a possible D match to TRBD2 (6 bases). The V end lost 2 bases, the J end lost 0 bases, and 21 bases lay between the germline ends. Germline assignment: CDR1 SGHRS and CDR2 YFSETQ. The CDR3 is 19 amino acids.

This clonotype was seen ten or more times. The rearrangement joins TRBV4-2 to TRBJ1-1, with D maybe TRBD1 (5 bases). The V gene's germline CDR1 is LGHNA and CDR2 YNFKEQ. The CDR3 sequence is 12 residues long. Trimming removed 0 bases at V and 8 bases at J, with 7 bases between. As DNA, the CDR3 is TGTGCCAGCAGCCAAGATCACAGGGAAGCTTTCTTT. This codes for CASSQDHREAFF.

This clonotype was counted ten times or more. The genes are TRBV3-1 and TRBJ2-1; D gene ambiguous. V lost 0 bases and J 4 bases, leaving 7 bases between the germline ends. Germline-derived CDR1 and CDR2 are LGHDT and YNNKEL (reference sequence). The CDR3 consists of 14 residues. CDR3 protein: CASSQEGRYNEQFF. The CDR3 DNA follows: TGTGCCAGCAGCCAAGAGGGCAGGTACAATGAGCAGTTCTTC.

This clonotype was found many times. The rearrangement uses TRBV3-1 and TRBJ1-4; D is unresolved. V lost 8 bases, J lost 4 bases, and 17 bases lay in between. This CDR3 has 15 amino acids. Germline V CDR1 and CDR2: LGHDT, YNNKEL (reference sequence). The CDR3 DNA reads TGTGCCAGCCGACCCTCGATGATCCTTAATGAAAAACTGTTTTTT. Its translation: CASRPSMILNEKLFF.

This clonotype turned up a few times. The rearrangement uses TRBV20-1 and TRBJ2-1; maybe TRBD1 (7 bases). Germline CDR1 is DFQATT and CDR2 is SNEGSKA (reference sequence). Deletions cut 3 bases from V and 9 bases from J, with 24 bases between. The CDR3 has 16 residues. The CDR3 DNA reads as TGCAGTGCTAGCGAGATTGGAGGGGGCCCCTCCAGTGAGCAGTTCTTC. Residues: CSASEIGGGPSSEQFF.

The table lists this clonotype with many counts. The CDR3 sequence: CASSLEGVNNEQFF. The CDR3 DNA follows: TGTGCCAGCAGCTTAGAGGGAGTCAACAATGAGCAGTTCTTC. V usage is TRBV7-9 and J usage is TRBJ2-1, with D tentatively TRBD2 (5 bases). The CDR3 is 14 residues long. Germline V gene lookup returns CDR1 SEHNR and CDR2 FQNEAQ (reference sequence). The V end lost 1 base, the J end lost 5 bases, and 9 bases lay between the germline ends.

This clonotype was detected ten times or more. The chain employs TRBV2 and TRBJ2-7; TRBD2 might be the D (5 bases). Trimming left V 8 bases short and J 6 bases short, with 5 bases between. Germline-derived CDR1 and CDR2 are SNHLY and FYNNEI. CDR3 length equals 9 residues. CDR3 in DNA: TGTGCCAGCGGGAGCGAGCAGTACTTC. Its protein product is CASGSEQYF. The full variable domain, rest sourced from reference TRBV2 and TRBJ2-7, is EPEVTQTPSHQVTQMGQEVILRCVPISNHLYFYWYRQILGQKVEFLVSFYNNEISEKSEIFDDQFSVERPDGSNFTLKIRSTKLEDSAMYFCASGSEQYFGPGTRLTVT.

This clonotype was seen only a few times. This chain uses TRBV5-1 with TRBJ2-1; possibly TRBD2 for D (6 bases). Trimming stripped 0 bases from V and 2 bases from J, with 12 bases between. The CDR3 consists of 16 residues. CDR1 SGHRS and CDR2 YFSETQ come from the germline V gene. CDR3 residues: CASSLGWRGPYNEQFF. The CDR3 nucleotides are TGCGCCAGCAGCTTGGGATGGAGGGGACCCTACAATGAGCAGTTCTTC. Together with reference TRBV5-1 and TRBJ2-1, the CDR3 gives the full variable domain: KAGVTQTPRYLIKTRGQQVTLSCSPISGHRSVSWYQQTPGQGLQFLFEYFSETQRNKGNFPGRFSGRQFSNSRSEMNVSTLELGDSALYLCASSLGWRGPYNEQFFGPGTRLTVL.

This clonotype was detected many times. This chain connects TRBV29-1 to TRBJ1-5; tentative D call: TRBD1 (5 bases). V lost 3 bases to trimming and J lost 4 bases, with 10 bases between them. Germline CDR1 reads SQVTM; CDR2 reads ANQGSEA. The CDR3 is 13 amino acids. The CDR3 is CSVDSGPNQPQHF. CDR3 sequence (DNA): TGCAGCGTTGATTCGGGGCCGAATCAGCCCCAGCATTTT.

V gene TRBV4-2 combines with J gene TRBJ2-1; 7 bases are a match to TRBD2. The CDR3 spans 14 residues. Germline values: CDR1 LGHNA, CDR2 YNFKEQ. The ends lost 1 base at V and 4 bases at J; junction bases unmatched: 1. The CDR3 spells CASSQGGGYNEQFF. The DNA for the CDR3 is TGTGCCAGCAGCCAAGGGGGGGGTTACAATGAGCAGTTCTTC.